These 23 T cell receptor beta chains were all obtained from the same sample, sequenced in a study of T cell clonotyping in hematopoietic cell transplantation. This sample's time point: recipient sample about 28 days before transplant, after cytoreduction. TCRdb's table, derived via immunoSEQ multiplex PCR, lists solely in-frame clones and lacks some. This table has 75,000 to 95,000 clones, 95% to 97% appearing once. Sequences were derived from peripheral blood mononuclear cells, sampled before stem cell transplant. The receptors come from a woman aged 45 to 65 with acute myeloid leukemia. Some clones in this sample may be carry-over from other donors' samples.

The chain uses TRBV7-9 and TRBJ2-1; unclear D gene. The ends were cut back, 7 bases at V and 0 bases at J, with 7 bases in the middle. CDR3 length equals 13 residues. The germline CDR1 and CDR2 sequences are SEHNR and FQNEAQ (reference sequence). CDR3 bases: TGTGCCAGCAAGGAGAGCTCCTACAATGAGCAGTTCTTC. This encodes CASKESSYNEQFF.

This clone was seen a single time. The chain uses TRBV19 and TRBJ1-1, with a tentative D call TRBD1 (5 bases). The V end was cut by 1 base, the J end by 2 bases, with 8 bases between. Looked up from germline, CDR1 is LNHDA and CDR2 is SQIVND (reference sequence). The CDR3 spans 14 residues. CDR3 sequence (DNA): TGTGCCAGTAGTATAGGGCAGGGCAACACTGAAGCTTTCTTT. It is translated as CASSIGQGNTEAFF.

This chain links TRBV7-6 with TRBJ2-1; 8 bases align to TRBD1. The CDR3 has 19 amino acids. The V segment lost 2 bases and the J segment 4 bases; nucleotides outside the gene matches: 16. The germline V gene has CDR1 SGHVS and CDR2 FNYEAQ. Here the CDR3 reads CASSLRGSQGATAYNEQFF. The CDR3 DNA follows: TGTGCCAGCAGCTTAAGAGGGAGCCAGGGGGCAACGGCTTACAATGAGCAGTTCTTC.

This sequence joins TRBV6-1 and TRBJ2-3; weak D call: TRBD2 (5 bases). Looked up from germline, CDR1 is MNHNS and CDR2 is SASEGT. V shed 4 bases and J shed 3 bases, with 17 bases lying between them. The CDR3 has 16 amino acids. This CDR3 is CASSVTHSPGTDTQYF. For the CDR3, the DNA is TGTGCCAGCAGTGTAACCCATAGCCCGGGAACAGATACGCAGTATTTT.

This sequence joins TRBV11-2 and TRBJ2-3; possible D gene TRBD1, 5 bases. CDR1 is SGHAT, CDR2 FQNNGV, per germline. Deletions cut 5 bases from V and 1 base from J, with 7 bases between. This CDR3 region has 13 residues. The CDR3 protein is CASSLGGTDTQYF. DNA for the CDR3: TGTGCCAGCAGCCTAGGGGGCACAGATACGCAGTATTTT.

The gene calls are TRBV6-5 and TRBJ1-1, with a tentative D call TRBD1 (5 bases). The CDR3 is 13 amino acids. Between the trimmed V and J ends, which lost 7 bases and 12 bases, there was a span of 21 bases. Germline loops: CDR1 MNHEY, CDR2 SVGAGI. The CDR3 DNA reads TGTGCCAGCATCCGCTCGGGGACCCCCGGAACTTTCTTT. Its translation is CASIRSGTPGTFF.

The chain couples TRBV6-1 to TRBJ2-7; 9 bases map to TRBD1. The CDR3 runs to 15 residues. V shed 3 bases and J 3 bases; nucleotides not matched to a gene: 6. Germline CDR1 reads MNHNS; CDR2 reads SASEGT. CDR3 in DNA: TGTGCCAGCAGTGATGGGACAGGGAGTTTCTACGAGCAGTACTTC. Translated: CASSDGTGSFYEQYF.

The chain has TRBV29-1 and TRBJ1-1; the D is unclear. This CDR3 contains 13 residues. Looked up from germline, CDR1 is SQVTM and CDR2 is ANQGSEA. Trimming shortened V by 3 bases and J by 1 base, and 9 bases separated the two germline ends. Written as DNA, the CDR3 is TGCAGCGTTGAGGGGTGGGCGAACACTGAAGCTTTCTTT. Translating it yields CSVEGWANTEAFF.

The chain is built from TRBV4-1 and TRBJ1-1, with D possibly TRBD1 on 5 matching bases. CDR1 is MGHRA, CDR2 YSYEKL, per germline. The V end lost 0 bases, the J end lost 10 bases, and 12 bases lay between the germline ends. The CDR3 is made up of 13 amino acids. The CDR3 nucleotides read TGCGCCAGCAGCCAAGACACCGACGGGGGAGCTTTCTTT. As protein: CASSQDTDGGAFF.

The chain joins TRBV19 to TRBJ1-5, with 7 bases lining up with TRBD1. Per the germline V gene, CDR1 is LNHDA and CDR2 is SQIVND (reference sequence). V lost 7 bases, J lost 7 bases, and 19 bases stayed unmatched. The length of the CDR3 is 17 residues. CDR3 sequence (DNA): TGTGCCAGTACCATAAATCCGGGACAGCGGACAAAGCAGCCCCAGCATTTT. Its protein product is CASTINPGQRTKQPQHF.

The rearrangement uses TRBV11-2 and TRBJ1-2, with no clear D. Trimming left V 1 base short and J 2 bases short, with 11 bases between. The germline V gene has CDR1 SGHAT and CDR2 FQNNGV. The CDR3 spans 15 residues. CDR3 sequence: CASSLAADTNYGYTF. Here the CDR3 DNA reads TGTGCCAGCAGCTTAGCGGCCGACACCAACTATGGCTACACCTTC.

The rearrangement links TRBV11-3 to TRBJ2-1; D not resolved. CDR1 and CDR2 (germline): SGHNT, YENEEA. V lost 0 bases to trimming and J lost 0 bases, with 0 bases between them. The CDR3 covers 13 residues. CDR3 DNA: TGTGCCAGCAGCTTAGACTCCTACAATGAGCAGTTCTTC. Protein: CASSLDSYNEQFF.

The genes are TRBV2 and TRBJ2-2, with 9 bases lining up with TRBD2. V dropped 4 bases and J dropped 2; count of bases not matched to a gene: 2. This CDR3 comprises 15 residues. Germline V lookup: CDR1 SNHLY, CDR2 FYNNEI. CDR3 bases: TGTGCCAGCAGTGGACTAGCGGTAAACACCGGGGAGCTGTTTTTT. Translating it yields CASSGLAVNTGELFF.

The genes are TRBV4-1 and TRBJ2-2, with 7 bases that match TRBD1. CDR1 MGHRA and CDR2 YSYEKL come from the germline V gene. V was pared by 3 bases and J by 6 bases, with 16 bases of the junction left unmatched. This CDR3 contains 18 residues. CDR3 in DNA: TGCGCCAGCAGCCATAATAAAGGAGGACAGGTTATATCCGGGGAGCTGTTTTTT. It encodes CASSHNKGGQVISGELFF.

Here the CDR3 reads CASSQVSGELFF. CDR3 coding DNA: TGCGCCAGCAGCCAAGTGAGCGGGGAGCTGTTTTTT. The genes are TRBV4-1 and TRBJ2-2, with D unclear. Trimming removed 1 base from V and 7 bases from J, with 4 bases in between. Germline V gives CDR1 MGHRA, CDR2 YSYEKL. The CDR3 runs to 12 residues.

This sequence joins TRBV6-5 and TRBJ2-7; possible D gene TRBD1, 5 bases. The V gene's germline CDR1 is MNHEY and CDR2 SVGAGI. The V gene lost 6 bases and the J gene lost 8 bases, with 20 bases spanning the gap. The CDR3 consists of 14 residues. The DNA of the CDR3 is TGTGCCAGCAGATCCCCTACAGGTGGTAAAAAGCAGTACTTC. Protein sequence: CASRSPTGGKKQYF.

This clone was seen only once. The chain joins TRBV4-2 to TRBJ1-6; 11 bases agree with TRBD1. The CDR3 covers 15 residues. The germline gives CDR1 LGHNA, CDR2 YNFKEQ. The trim removed 4 bases at V and 10 bases at J, leaving 6 bases unmatched. The DNA of the CDR3 is TGTGCCAGCAGCCTTTCCGGGACAGGGGGATCACCCCTCCACTTT. Translating it yields CASSLSGTGGSPLHF.

The gene calls are TRBV23-1 and TRBJ2-7; 7 nucleotides match TRBD2. TRBV23-1 is an ORF for which the function is uncertain. The ends lost 9 bases at V and 7 bases at J; junction bases unmatched: 15. This CDR3 is 14 amino acids long. CDR3 in amino acids: CARPSGVPPLEQYF. The DNA of the CDR3 is TGCGCCAGACCGAGCGGGGTCCCCCCCTTGGAGCAGTACTTC.

Comments on this clone: The germline gene is not matched at one end of the junction; a read error may be the cause. This rearrangement joins TRBV2 to TRBJ1-5; weak D call: TRBD1 (6 bases). The CDR3 covers 15 residues. Germline values: CDR1 SNHLY, CDR2 FYNNEI. The CDR3: CASSEGQRQNQPQHF. In DNA, the CDR3 is TGTGCCAGCAGCGAAGGACAGCGGCAAAATCAGCCCCAGCATTTT.

V and J are TRBV25-1 and TRBJ1-2; D may be TRBD1 (5 bases). The germline V gene has CDR1 MGHDK and CDR2 SYGVNS. Trimming stripped 1 base from V and 6 bases from J, with 12 bases between. The CDR3 is made up of 14 amino acids. CDR3 DNA sequence: TGTGCCAGCAGTGAATTTGGCAGGGTGCATGGCTACACCTTC. As protein: CASSEFGRVHGYTF.

The gene calls are TRBV28 and TRBJ2-7; the D gene could be TRBD1 or TRBD2 (5 bases each). Trimming removed 6 bases at V and 6 bases at J, with 18 bases between. The CDR3 loop spans 14 amino acids. Germline V gives CDR1 MDHEN, CDR2 SYDVKM. CDR3 nucleotides: TGTGCCAGCAGCGTGCCGGGACCATACGGCGAGCAGTACTTC. Its translation is CASSVPGPYGEQYF.

The chain links TRBV30 to TRBJ2-3; no firm D call. CDR3 length: 15 amino acids. Between the trimmed V and J ends, which lost 2 bases and 6 bases, there was a span of 18 bases. Germline CDR1 GTSNPN, CDR2 SVGIG (reference sequence). The CDR3 nucleotides are TGTGCCTGGAGTTCAAATGGCCTCCCGGGTGATACGCAGTATTTT. Protein: CAWSSNGLPGDTQYF.

CDR3 loop: CASSLAAGGGTDTQYF. The CDR3 coding sequence is TGTGCCAGCAGCTTAGCAGCGGGAGGTGGCACAGATACGCAGTATTTT. This chain links TRBV7-6 with TRBJ2-3, with TRBD2 matching 9 bases. CDR1 is SGHVS and CDR2 is FNYEAQ in the germline V gene. The trim removed 0 bases at V and 1 base at J, leaving 2 bases unmatched. The CDR3 length is 16 residues.